This T cell receptor (beta chain) was captured in a study of regulatory T cells in long-lasting Graves disease. Library construction for TCR beta used iRepertoire HTBI primers and Arm-PCR of CDR3 regions. MiXCR, applied by TCRdb to the multiplex PCR reads, yields one record per CDR3 protein. The sample records approximately 270,000 distinct CDR3 sequences, around 19% being singletons. As for time point: newly diagnosed GD, antithyroid drugs for less than 3 months. The TCR library was prepared using RNA isolated from PBMCs. Ten or more counts support this clonotype. This sample also belongs to another study, concerning T cells in Graves' hyperthyroidism and ophthalmopathy.

The TCR comes from a woman in her 30s with Graves disease. The sample here was peripheral blood mononuclear cells (PBMCs), taken at new diagnosis, from a patient treated with antithyroid drugs.

CDR3 coding DNA: TGCGCCAGCAGCTTGGGGGACATAGGCAATGAGCAGTTCTTC. This encodes CASSLGDIGNEQFF. The rearrangement uses TRBV5-1 and TRBJ2-1; TRBD1 is a possible D gene (6 bases). Deletions cut 0 bases from V and 6 bases from J, with 10 bases between. Germline V gene sequence: CDR1 SGHRS, CDR2 YFSETQ. This CDR3 comprises 14 residues. Full variable domain (missing parts from reference TRBV5-1 and TRBJ2-1): KAGVTQTPRYLIKTRGQQVTLSCSPISGHRSVSWYQQTPGQGLQFLFEYFSETQRNKGNFPGRFSGRQFSNSRSEMNVSTLELGDSALYLCASSLGDIGNEQFFGPGTRLTVL.